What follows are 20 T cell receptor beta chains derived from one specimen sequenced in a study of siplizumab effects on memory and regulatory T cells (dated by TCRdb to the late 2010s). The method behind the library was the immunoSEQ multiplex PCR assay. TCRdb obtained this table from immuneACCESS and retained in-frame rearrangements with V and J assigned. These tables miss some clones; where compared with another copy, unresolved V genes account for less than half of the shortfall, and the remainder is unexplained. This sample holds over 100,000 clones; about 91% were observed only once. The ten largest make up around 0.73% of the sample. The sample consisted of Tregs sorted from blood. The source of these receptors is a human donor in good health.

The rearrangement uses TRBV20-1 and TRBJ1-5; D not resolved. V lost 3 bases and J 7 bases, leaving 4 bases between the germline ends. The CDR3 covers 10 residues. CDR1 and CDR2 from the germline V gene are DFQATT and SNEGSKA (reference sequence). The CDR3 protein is CSARTQPQHF. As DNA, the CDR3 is TGCAGTGCTAGGACCCAGCCCCAGCATTTT.

CDR3 protein: CASSPPLRRVYGYTF. The CDR3 coding sequence is TGTGCCAGCAGTCCCCCGCTCCGCAGGGTCTATGGCTACACCTTC. This sequence joins TRBV28 and TRBJ1-2; TRBD1 might be the D (5 bases). V was shortened by 5 bases and J by 4 bases, with 17 bases between the two germline ends. This CDR3 comprises 15 residues. Germline values: CDR1 MDHEN, CDR2 SYDVKM.

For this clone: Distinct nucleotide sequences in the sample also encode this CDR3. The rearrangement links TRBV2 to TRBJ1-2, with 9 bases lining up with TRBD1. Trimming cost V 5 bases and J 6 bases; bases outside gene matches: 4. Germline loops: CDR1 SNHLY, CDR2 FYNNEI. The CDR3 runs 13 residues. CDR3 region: CASSSDRGDGYTF. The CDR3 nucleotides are TGTGCCAGCAGTTCGGACAGGGGTGATGGCTACACCTTC.

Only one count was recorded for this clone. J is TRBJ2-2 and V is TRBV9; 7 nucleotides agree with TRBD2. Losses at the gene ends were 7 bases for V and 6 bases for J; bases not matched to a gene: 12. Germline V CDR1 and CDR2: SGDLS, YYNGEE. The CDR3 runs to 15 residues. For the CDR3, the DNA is TGTGCCAGCGGAATTGGACTAGAGAGATCCGGGGAGCTGTTTTTT. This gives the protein CASGIGLERSGELFF. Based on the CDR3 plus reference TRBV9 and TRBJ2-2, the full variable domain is DSGVTQTPKHLITATGQRVTLRCSPRSGDLSVYWYQQSLDQGLQFLIQYYNGEERAKGNILERFSAQQFPDLHSELNLSSLELGDSALYFCASGIGLERSGELFFGEGSRLTVL.

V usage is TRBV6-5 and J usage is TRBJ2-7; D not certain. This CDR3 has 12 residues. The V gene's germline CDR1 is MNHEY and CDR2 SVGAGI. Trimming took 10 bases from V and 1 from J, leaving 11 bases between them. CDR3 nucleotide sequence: TGTGCCAACCCGATATTGTCCTACGAGCAGTACTTC. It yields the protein CANPILSYEQYF.

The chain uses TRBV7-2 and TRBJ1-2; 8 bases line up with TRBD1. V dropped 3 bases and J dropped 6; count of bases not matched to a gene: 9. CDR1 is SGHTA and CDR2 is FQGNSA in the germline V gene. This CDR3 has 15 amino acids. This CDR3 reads CASSFNRGRVNGYTF. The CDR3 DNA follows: TGTGCCAGCAGCTTTAACAGGGGGAGGGTGAATGGCTACACCTTC.

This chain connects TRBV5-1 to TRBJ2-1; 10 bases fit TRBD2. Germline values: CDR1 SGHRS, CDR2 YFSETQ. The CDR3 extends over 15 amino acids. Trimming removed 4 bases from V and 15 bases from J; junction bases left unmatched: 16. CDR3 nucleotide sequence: TGCGCCAGCAGCCCAGCCCCAGGGCTAGCGGGAGAGTTGTTCTTC. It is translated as CASSPAPGLAGELFF.

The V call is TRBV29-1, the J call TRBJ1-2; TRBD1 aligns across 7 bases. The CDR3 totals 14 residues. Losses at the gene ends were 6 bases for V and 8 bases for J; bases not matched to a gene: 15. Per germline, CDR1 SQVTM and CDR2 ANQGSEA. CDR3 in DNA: TGCAGCGTCCCTAGGCAACAGGGGATGGGCGGCTACACCTTC. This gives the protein CSVPRQQGMGGYTF.

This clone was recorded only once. CDR3 nucleotides: TGCGCCAGCAGCCAGGGACAGACCGACGGGATGAACACTGAAGCTTTCTTT. Protein product: CASSQGQTDGMNTEAFF. This chain links TRBV5-1 with TRBJ1-1; 7 positions agree with TRBD1. Per germline, CDR1 SGHRS and CDR2 YFSETQ. With 4 bases clipped from V and 0 bases from J, the junction kept 12 bases outside the gene matches. This CDR3 has 17 residues.

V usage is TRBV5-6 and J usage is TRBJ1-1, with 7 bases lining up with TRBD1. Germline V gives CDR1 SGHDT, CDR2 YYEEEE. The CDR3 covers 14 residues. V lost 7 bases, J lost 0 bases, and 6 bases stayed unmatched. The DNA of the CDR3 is TGTGCCAGCGTCAGACAGGGAGTGAACACTGAAGCTTTCTTT. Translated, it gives CASVRQGVNTEAFF.

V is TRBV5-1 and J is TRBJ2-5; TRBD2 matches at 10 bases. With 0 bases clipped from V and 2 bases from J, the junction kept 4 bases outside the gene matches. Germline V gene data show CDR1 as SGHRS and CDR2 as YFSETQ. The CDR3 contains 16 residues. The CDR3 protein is CASSLVLAGVQETQYF. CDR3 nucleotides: TGCGCCAGCAGCTTGGTGCTAGCGGGGGTACAAGAGACCCAGTACTTC. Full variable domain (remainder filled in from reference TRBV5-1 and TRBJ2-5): KAGVTQTPRYLIKTRGQQVTLSCSPISGHRSVSWYQQTPGQGLQFLFEYFSETQRNKGNFPGRFSGRQFSNSRSEMNVSTLELGDSALYLCASSLVLAGVQETQYFGPGTRLLVL.

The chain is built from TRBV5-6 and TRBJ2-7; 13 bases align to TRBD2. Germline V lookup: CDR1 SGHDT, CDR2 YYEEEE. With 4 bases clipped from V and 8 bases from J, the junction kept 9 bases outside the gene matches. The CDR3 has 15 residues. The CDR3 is CASSPGTSGNLKQYF. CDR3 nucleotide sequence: TGTGCCAGCAGCCCCGGGACTAGCGGGAATTTGAAGCAGTACTTC.

CDR3 region: CASSPRGEDGYTF. Here the CDR3 DNA reads TGTGCCAGCTCACCAAGGGGAGAGGATGGCTACACCTTC. The chain couples TRBV18 to TRBJ1-2, with D possibly being TRBD1 (5 bases). V was clipped by 2 bases and J by 6 bases, with 10 bases between them. Germline V gene data show CDR1 as KGHSH and CDR2 as LQKENI. The CDR3 sequence is 13 residues long. The full variable domain, its missing parts supplied by reference TRBV18 and TRBJ1-2, is NAGVMQNPRHLVRRRGQEARLRCSPMKGHSHVYWYRQLPEEGLKFMVYLQKENIIDESGMPKERFSAEFPKEGPSILRIQQVVRGDSAAYFCASSPRGEDGYTFGSGTRLTVV.

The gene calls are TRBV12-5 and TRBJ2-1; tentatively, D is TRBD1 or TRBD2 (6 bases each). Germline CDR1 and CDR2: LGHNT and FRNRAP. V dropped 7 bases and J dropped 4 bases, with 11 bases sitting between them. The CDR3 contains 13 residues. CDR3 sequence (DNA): TGTGCTAGTGCCCGGGGGCAGTACAATGAGCAGTTCTTC. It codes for CASARGQYNEQFF. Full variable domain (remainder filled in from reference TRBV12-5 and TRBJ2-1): DARVTQTPRHKVTEMGQEVTMRCQPILGHNTVFWYRQTMMQGLELLAYFRNRAPLDDSGMPKDRFSAEMPDATLATLKIQPSEPRDSAVYFCASARGQYNEQFFGPGTRLTVL.

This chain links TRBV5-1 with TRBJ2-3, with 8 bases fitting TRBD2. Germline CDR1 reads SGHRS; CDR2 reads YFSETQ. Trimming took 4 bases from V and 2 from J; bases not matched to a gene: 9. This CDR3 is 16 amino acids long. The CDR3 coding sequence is TGCGCCAGCAGCGCTCTCGGGGGGGGCCCCACAGATACGCAGTATTTT. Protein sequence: CASSALGGGPTDTQYF.

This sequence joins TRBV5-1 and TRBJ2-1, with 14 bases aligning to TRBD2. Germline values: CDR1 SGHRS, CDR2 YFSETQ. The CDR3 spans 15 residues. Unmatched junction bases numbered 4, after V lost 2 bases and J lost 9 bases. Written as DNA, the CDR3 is TGCGCCAGCAGCTTAGGACTAGCGGGAGGTGGTGAGCAGTTCTTC. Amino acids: CASSLGLAGGGEQFF.

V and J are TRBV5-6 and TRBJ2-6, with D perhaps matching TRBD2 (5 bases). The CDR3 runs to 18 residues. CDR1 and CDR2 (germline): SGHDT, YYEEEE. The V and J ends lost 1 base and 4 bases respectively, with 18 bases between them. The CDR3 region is CASSLLHLGDSGANVLTF. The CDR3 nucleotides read TGTGCCAGCAGCTTGTTACACCTGGGAGATAGCGGGGCCAACGTCCTGACTTTC.

For the CDR3, the DNA is TGTGCCAGCAGCCGGGACAGGGGCTACGAGCAGTACTTC. This translates into CASSRDRGYEQYF. This rearrangement joins TRBV7-8 to TRBJ2-7, with 10 nucleotides matching TRBD1. Germline V CDR1 and CDR2: SGHVS, FQNEAQ. The CDR3 runs 13 residues. V gave up 5 bases and J gave up 3 bases; unmatched junction bases: 1.

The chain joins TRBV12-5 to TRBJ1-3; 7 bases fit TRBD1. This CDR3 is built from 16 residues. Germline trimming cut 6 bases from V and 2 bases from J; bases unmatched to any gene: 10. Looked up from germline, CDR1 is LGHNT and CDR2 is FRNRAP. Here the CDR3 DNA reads TGTGCTAGTGGCTATGATGACAGGGTAGCTGGAAACACCATATATTTT. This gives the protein CASGYDDRVAGNTIYF.

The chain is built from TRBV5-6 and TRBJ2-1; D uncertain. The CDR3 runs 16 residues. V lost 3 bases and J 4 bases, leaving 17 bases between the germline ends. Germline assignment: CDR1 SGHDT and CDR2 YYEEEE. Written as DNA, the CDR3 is TGTGCCAGCAGCTCCCGTTCTGTAGGGTTTTACAATGAGCAGTTCTTC. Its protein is CASSSRSVGFYNEQFF.